The rows below give T cell receptor beta chains drawn from one sample of a study of beta chain features in type 1 diabetes. Assay used: immunoSEQ multiplex PCR; TCRdb lists only in-frame clones, some missing. The sample includes 620,000 or so clones, 15% to 18% of them seen just once. The specimen was naive CD4+ T cells from blood. These receptors were collected from a man aged 18 to 30 in good health. Each CDR3 is given with its conserved first and last residue.

CDR3aa | j_gene | v_gene
CASSVVGTSGIASSYNEQFF | TRBJ2-1 | TRBV9
CASSLAGVQETQYF | TRBJ2-5 | TRBV7-2
CASSERRGETQYF | TRBJ2-5 | TRBV6-4
CASSVDWGTNEKLFF | TRBJ1-4 | TRBV9
CARTVPPTGEQETQYF | TRBJ2-5 | TRBV4-3
CAISTSQGYNEQFF | TRBJ2-1 | TRBV10-3
CASSLRPPGQGQETQYF | TRBJ2-5 | TRBV19
CASSFYKDNEQFF | TRBJ2-1 | TRBV19
CASSRTGETYSNQPQHF | TRBJ1-5 | TRBV5-6
CSVCSGMNTEAFF | TRBJ1-1 | TRBV29-1
CASSLQTGGVSPLHF | TRBJ1-6 | TRBV9
CASSLGRSGELFF | TRBJ2-2 | TRBV11-2
CASSLYRAHEQYF | TRBJ2-7 | TRBV7-7
CASSLTSGRARNEQFF | TRBJ2-1 | TRBV28
CASRQGSGSYGYTF | TRBJ1-2 | TRBV7-3
CASAATDTQYF | TRBJ2-3 | TRBV7-9
CASSRDRETNTGELFF | TRBJ2-2 | TRBV5-1
CASSPSQPPGLARSYEQYF | TRBJ2-7 | TRBV13
CASSQGDRGHVYEQYF | TRBJ2-7 | TRBV4-1
CASRDSYEQYF | TRBJ2-7 | TRBV28
CASSVAPEEKLFF | TRBJ1-4 | TRBV9
CAWSSAGGAETQYF | TRBJ2-5 | TRBV30
CSVEVIGREQYF | TRBJ2-7 | TRBV29-1
CASSLTGGYTF | TRBJ1-2 | TRBV6-6
CASSRPKGSNQPQHF | TRBJ1-5 | TRBV6-6
CAWSRVGNTIYF | TRBJ1-3 | TRBV30
CASIGAGRGEKLFF | TRBJ1-4 | TRBV28
CASSQPETQYF | TRBJ2-5 | TRBV5-4
CASRPPRGEANTGELFF | TRBJ2-2 | TRBV28
CAWGPGGQGTEAFF | TRBJ1-1 | TRBV30
CSVVWLAGISILSYNEQFF | TRBJ2-1 | TRBV29-1
CASSLPGQGTRYGYTF | TRBJ1-2 | TRBV7-2
CASSSGVRTDTQYF | TRBJ2-3 | TRBV6-5
CASREQVMNTEAFF | TRBJ1-1 | TRBV7-3
CAWSTMSRGAGYTF | TRBJ1-2 | TRBV30
CASRGAARETQYF | TRBJ2-5 | TRBV6-5
CASSFGSSSEAFF | TRBJ1-1 | TRBV7-2
CASSQDSGTRPTSPLHF | TRBJ1-6 | TRBV4-3
CASRRPGRKNYEQYF | TRBJ2-7 | TRBV11-2
CASSVTGKEDTQYF | TRBJ2-3 | TRBV9
CASSLRGFNTEAFF | TRBJ1-1 | TRBV27
CAWTRTETQYF | TRBJ2-5 | TRBV30
CASSLLVKLTSYEQYF | TRBJ2-7 | TRBV28
CASSMRGTGHSQPQHF | TRBJ1-5 | TRBV19
CASSYPQPGPQGETQYF | TRBJ2-5 | TRBV5-4
CASSLSGRADTQYF | TRBJ2-3 | TRBV7-6
CASTYRGQFYEQYF | TRBJ2-7 | TRBV7-9
CAWSDPGQFYEQYF | TRBJ2-7 | TRBV30
CASSRGLGGTYGYTF | TRBJ1-2 | TRBV27
CASQWVNTQYF | TRBJ2-3 | TRBV28
CASRAGTANTEAFF | TRBJ1-1 | TRBV6-1
CASSLKGGATTEAFF | TRBJ1-1 | TRBV7-2
CSVEDRSSYEQYF | TRBJ2-7 | TRBV29-1
CASSRPPGGGAADTQYF | TRBJ2-3 | TRBV28